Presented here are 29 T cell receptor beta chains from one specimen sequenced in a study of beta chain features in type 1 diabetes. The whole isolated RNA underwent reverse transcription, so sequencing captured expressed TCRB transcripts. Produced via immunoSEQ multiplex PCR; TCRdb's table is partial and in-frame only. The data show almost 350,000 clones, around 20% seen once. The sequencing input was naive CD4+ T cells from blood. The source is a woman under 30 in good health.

The CDR3 nucleotides read TGCGCCAGCAGTTATGACAGGGGCGGCACCGGGGAGCTGTTTTTT. It is translated as CASSYDRGGTGELFF. This chain joins TRBV5-1 and TRBJ2-2; 8 positions agree with TRBD1. With 5 bases clipped from V and 4 bases from J, the junction kept 7 bases outside the gene matches. This CDR3 has 15 residues. Per germline, CDR1 SGHRS and CDR2 YFSETQ.

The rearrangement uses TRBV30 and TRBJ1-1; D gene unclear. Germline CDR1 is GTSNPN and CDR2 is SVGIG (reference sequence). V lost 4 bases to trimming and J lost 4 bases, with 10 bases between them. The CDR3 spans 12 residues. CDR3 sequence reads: CAWNRGITEAFF. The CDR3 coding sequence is TGTGCCTGGAATCGAGGGATCACTGAAGCTTTCTTT.

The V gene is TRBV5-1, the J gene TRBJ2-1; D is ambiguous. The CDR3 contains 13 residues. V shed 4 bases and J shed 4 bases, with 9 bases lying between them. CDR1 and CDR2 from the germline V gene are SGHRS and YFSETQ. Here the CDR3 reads CASSASVYNEQFF. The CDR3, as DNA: TGCGCCAGCAGCGCGTCGGTATACAATGAGCAGTTCTTC.

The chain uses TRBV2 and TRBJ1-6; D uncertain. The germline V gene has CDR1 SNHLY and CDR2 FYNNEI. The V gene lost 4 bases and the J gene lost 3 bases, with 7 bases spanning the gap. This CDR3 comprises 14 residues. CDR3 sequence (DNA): TGTGCCAGCAGTGGAACAGACTATAATTCACCCCTCCACTTT. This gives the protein CASSGTDYNSPLHF.

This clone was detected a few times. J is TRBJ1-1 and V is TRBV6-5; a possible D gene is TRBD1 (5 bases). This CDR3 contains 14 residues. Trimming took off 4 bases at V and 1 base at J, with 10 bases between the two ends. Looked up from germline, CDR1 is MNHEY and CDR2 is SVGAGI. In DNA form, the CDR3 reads TGTGCCAGCAGTTTGGAGGGGCCGAACACTGAAGCTTTCTTT. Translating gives CASSLEGPNTEAFF.

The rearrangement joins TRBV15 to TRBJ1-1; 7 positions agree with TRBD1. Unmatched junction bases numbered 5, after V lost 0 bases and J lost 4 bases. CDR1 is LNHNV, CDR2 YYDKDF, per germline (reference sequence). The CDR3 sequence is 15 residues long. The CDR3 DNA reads TGTGCCACCAGCAGAGATCTGGCAGGGGGCACTGAAGCTTTCTTT. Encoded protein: CATSRDLAGGTEAFF.

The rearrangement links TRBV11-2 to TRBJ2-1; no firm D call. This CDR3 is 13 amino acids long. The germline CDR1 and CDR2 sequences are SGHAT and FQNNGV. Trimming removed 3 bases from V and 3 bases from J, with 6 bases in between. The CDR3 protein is CASSLAVYNEQFF. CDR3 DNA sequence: TGTGCCAGCAGCTTGGCGGTCTACAATGAGCAGTTCTTC. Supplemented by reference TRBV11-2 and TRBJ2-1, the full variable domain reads EAGVAQSPRYKIIEKRQSVAFWCNPISGHATLYWYQQILGQGPKLLIQFQNNGVVDDSQLPKDRFSAERLKGVDSTLKIQPAKLEDSAVYLCASSLAVYNEQFFGPGTRLTVL.

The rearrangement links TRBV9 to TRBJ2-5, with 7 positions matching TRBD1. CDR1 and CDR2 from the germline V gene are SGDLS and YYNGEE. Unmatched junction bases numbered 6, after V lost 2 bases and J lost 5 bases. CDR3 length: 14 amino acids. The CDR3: CASSVKDRDETQYF. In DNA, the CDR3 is TGTGCCAGCAGCGTGAAAGACAGGGACGAGACCCAGTACTTC. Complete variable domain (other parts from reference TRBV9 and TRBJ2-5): DSGVTQTPKHLITATGQRVTLRCSPRSGDLSVYWYQQSLDQGLQFLIQYYNGEERAKGNILERFSAQQFPDLHSELNLSSLELGDSALYFCASSVKDRDETQYFGPGTRLLVL.

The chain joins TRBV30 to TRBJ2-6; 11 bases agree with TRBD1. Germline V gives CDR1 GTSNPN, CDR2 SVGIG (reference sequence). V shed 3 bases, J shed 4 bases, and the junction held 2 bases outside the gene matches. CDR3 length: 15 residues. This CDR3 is CAWRDRGHGANVLTF. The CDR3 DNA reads TGTGCCTGGAGGGACAGGGGGCACGGGGCCAACGTCCTGACTTTC.

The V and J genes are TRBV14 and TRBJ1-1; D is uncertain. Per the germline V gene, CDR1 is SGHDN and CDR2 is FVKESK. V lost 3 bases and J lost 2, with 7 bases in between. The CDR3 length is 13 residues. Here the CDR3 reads CASSHSINTEAFF. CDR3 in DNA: TGTGCCAGCAGCCATTCCATCAACACTGAAGCTTTCTTT. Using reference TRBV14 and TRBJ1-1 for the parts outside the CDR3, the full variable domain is EAGVTQFPSHSVIEKGQTVTLRCDPISGHDNLYWYRRVMGKEIKFLLHFVKESKQDESGMPNNRFLAERTGGTYSTLKVQPAELEDSGVYFCASSHSINTEAFFGQGTRLTVV.

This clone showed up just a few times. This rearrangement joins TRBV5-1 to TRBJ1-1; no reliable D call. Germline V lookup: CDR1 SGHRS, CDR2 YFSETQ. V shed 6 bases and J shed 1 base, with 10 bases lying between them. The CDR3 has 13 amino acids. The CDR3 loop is CASTQVGNTEAFF. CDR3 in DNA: TGCGCCAGCACCCAGGTGGGGAACACTGAAGCTTTCTTT.

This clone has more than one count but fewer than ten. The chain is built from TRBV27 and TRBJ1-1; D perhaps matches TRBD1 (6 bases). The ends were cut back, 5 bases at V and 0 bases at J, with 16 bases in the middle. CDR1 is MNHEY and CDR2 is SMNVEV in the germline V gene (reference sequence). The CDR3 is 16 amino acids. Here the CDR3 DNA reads TGTGCCAGCAGTCCTCGGGGGGGGCTAATGAACACTGAAGCTTTCTTT. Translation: CASSPRGGLMNTEAFF.

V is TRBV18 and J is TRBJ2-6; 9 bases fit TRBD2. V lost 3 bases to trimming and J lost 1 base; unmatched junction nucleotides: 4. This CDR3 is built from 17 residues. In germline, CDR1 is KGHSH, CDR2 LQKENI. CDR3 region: CASSPFSGSSGANVLTF. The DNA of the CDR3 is TGTGCCAGCTCACCTTTTAGCGGGAGTTCTGGGGCCAACGTCCTGACTTTC.

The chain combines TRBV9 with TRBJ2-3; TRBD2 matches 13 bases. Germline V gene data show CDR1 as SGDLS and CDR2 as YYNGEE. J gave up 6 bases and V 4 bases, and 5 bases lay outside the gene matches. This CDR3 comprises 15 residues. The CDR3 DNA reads TGTGCCAGCAGCCCCGAGGGACTAGCGGGGGATACGCAGTATTTT. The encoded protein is CASSPEGLAGDTQYF.

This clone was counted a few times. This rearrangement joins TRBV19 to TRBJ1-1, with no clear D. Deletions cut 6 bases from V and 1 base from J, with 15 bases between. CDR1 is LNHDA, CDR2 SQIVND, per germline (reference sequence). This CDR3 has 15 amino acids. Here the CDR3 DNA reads TGTGCCAGTAGCCGGGAGGATTCAGGGAACACTGAAGCTTTCTTT. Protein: CASSREDSGNTEAFF. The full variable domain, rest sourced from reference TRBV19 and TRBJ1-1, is DGGITQSPKYLFRKEGQNVTLSCEQNLNHDAMYWYRQDPGQGLRLIYYSQIVNDFQKGDIAEGYSVSREKKESFPLTVTSAQKNPTAFYLCASSREDSGNTEAFFGQGTRLTVV.

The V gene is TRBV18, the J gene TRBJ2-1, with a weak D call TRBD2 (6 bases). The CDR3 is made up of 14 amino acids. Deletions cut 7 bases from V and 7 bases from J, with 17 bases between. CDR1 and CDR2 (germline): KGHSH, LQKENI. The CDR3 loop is CASLPESAGNEQFF. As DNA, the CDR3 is TGTGCCAGCTTGCCCGAGAGCGCGGGGAATGAGCAGTTCTTC.

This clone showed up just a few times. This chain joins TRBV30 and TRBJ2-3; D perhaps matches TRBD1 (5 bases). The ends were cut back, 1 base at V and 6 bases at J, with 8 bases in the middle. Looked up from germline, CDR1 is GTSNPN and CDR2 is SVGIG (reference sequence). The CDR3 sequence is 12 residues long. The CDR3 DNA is TGTGCCTGGAGTGGGACATACGATACGCAGTATTTT. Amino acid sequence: CAWSGTYDTQYF.

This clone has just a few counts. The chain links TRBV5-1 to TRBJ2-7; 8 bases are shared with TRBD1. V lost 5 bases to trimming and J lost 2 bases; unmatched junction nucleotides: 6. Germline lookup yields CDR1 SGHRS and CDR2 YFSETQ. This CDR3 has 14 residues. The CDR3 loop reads CASSARQGPYEQYF. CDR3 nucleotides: TGCGCCAGCAGTGCCCGACAGGGGCCCTACGAGCAGTACTTC.

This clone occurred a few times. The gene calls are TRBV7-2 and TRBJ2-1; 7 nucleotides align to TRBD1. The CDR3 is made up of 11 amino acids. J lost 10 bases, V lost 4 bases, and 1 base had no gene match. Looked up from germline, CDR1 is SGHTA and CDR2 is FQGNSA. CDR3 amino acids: CASSWDSEQFF. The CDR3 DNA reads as TGTGCCAGCAGCTGGGACAGCGAGCAGTTCTTC.

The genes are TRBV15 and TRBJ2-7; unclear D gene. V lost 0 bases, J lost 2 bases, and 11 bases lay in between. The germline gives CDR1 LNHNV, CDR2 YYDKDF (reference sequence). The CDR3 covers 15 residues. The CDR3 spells CATSRDRGRTYEQYF. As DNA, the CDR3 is TGTGCCACCAGCAGAGATCGCGGCAGAACCTACGAGCAGTACTTC.

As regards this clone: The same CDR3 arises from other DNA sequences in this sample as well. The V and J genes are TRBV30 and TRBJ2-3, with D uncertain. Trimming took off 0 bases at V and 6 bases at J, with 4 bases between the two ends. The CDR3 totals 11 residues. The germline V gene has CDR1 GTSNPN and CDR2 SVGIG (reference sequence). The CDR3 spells CAWSVGDTQYF. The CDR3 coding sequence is TGTGCCTGGAGTGTCGGGGATACGCAGTATTTT.

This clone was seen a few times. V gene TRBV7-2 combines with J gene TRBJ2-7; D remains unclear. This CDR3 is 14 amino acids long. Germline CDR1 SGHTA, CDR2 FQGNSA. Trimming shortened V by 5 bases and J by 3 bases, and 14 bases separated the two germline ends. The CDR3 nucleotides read TGTGCCAGCAGCCCCACCCCGGGTAGCTACGAGCAGTACTTC. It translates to CASSPTPGSYEQYF.

The CDR3, as DNA: TGTGCCAGCAGCCTGGAAGCGCACACCTACGAGCAGTACTTC. Amino acids: CASSLEAHTYEQYF. V usage is TRBV6-6 and J usage is TRBJ2-7, with D unresolved. Per germline, CDR1 MNHNY and CDR2 SVGAGI (reference sequence). This CDR3 spans 14 amino acids. V was pared by 6 bases and J by 2 bases, with 14 bases between.

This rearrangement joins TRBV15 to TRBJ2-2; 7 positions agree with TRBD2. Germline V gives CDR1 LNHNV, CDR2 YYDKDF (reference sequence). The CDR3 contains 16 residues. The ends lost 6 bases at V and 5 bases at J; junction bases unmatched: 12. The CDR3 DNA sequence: TGTGCCACCAGAGCCCCGGGTGCGGGGGAGACCGGGGAGCTGTTTTTT. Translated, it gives CATRAPGAGETGELFF. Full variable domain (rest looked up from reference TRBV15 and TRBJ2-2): DAMVIQNPRYQVTQFGKPVTLSCSQTLNHNVMYWYQQKSSQAPKLLFHYYDKDFNNEADTPDNFQSRRPNTSFCFLDIRSPGLGDTAMYLCATRAPGAGETGELFFGEGSRLTVL.

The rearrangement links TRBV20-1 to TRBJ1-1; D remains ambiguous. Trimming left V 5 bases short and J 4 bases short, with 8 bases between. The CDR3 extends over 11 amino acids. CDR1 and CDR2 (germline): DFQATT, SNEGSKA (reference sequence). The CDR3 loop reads CSASDSTEAFF. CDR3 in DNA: TGCAGTGCTTCAGATTCCACTGAAGCTTTCTTT.

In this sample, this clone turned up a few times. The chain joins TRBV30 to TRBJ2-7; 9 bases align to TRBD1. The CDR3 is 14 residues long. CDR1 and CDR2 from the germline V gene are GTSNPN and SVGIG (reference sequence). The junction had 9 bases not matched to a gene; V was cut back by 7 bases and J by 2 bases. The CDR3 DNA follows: TGTGCCTTAACCAACCGGGACAGGGCCTACGAGCAGTACTTC. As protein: CALTNRDRAYEQYF.

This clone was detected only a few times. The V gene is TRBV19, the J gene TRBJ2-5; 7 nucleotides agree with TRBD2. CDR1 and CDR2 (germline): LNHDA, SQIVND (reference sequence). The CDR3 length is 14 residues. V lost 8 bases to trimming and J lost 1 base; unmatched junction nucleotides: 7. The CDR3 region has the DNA TGTGCCAGTTCCAACCTAGCGGCCCAAGAGACCCAGTACTTC. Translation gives CASSNLAAQETQYF.

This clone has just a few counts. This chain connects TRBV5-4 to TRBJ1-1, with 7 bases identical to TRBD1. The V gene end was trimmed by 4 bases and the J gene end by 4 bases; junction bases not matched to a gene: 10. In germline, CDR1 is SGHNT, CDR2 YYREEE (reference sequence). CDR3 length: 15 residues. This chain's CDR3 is CASSIQTGLATEAFF. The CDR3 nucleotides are TGTGCCAGCAGCATCCAGACAGGGTTGGCCACTGAAGCTTTCTTT. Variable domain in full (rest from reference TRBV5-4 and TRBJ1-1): ETGVTQSPTHLIKTRGQQVTLRCSSQSGHNTVSWYQQALGQGPQFIFQYYREEENGRGNFPPRFSGLQFPNYSSELNVNALELDDSALYLCASSIQTGLATEAFFGQGTRLTVV.

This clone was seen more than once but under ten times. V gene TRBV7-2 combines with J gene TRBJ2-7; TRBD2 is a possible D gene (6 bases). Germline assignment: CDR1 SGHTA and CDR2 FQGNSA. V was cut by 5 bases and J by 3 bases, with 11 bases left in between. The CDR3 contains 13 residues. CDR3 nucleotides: TGTGCCAGCAGCCGGGACTGGATCTACGAGCAGTACTTC. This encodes CASSRDWIYEQYF.